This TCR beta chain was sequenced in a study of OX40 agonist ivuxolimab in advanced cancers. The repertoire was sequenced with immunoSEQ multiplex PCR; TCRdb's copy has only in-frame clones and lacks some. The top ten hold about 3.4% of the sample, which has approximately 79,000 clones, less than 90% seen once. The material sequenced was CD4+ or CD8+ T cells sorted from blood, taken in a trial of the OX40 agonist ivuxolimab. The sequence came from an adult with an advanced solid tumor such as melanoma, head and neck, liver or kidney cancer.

CDR3: CASSLTGDPGNEQFF. The CDR3 nucleotides read TGCGCCAGCAGCTTGACAGGGGACCCAGGGAATGAGCAGTTCTTC. The chain links TRBV5-1 to TRBJ2-1, with 7 bases fitting TRBD1. The V gene's germline CDR1 is SGHRS and CDR2 YFSETQ. V lost 1 base to trimming and J lost 7 bases; unmatched junction nucleotides: 8. CDR3 length: 15 residues. Supplemented by reference TRBV5-1 and TRBJ2-1, the full variable domain reads KAGVTQTPRYLIKTRGQQVTLSCSPISGHRSVSWYQQTPGQGLQFLFEYFSETQRNKGNFPGRFSGRQFSNSRSEMNVSTLELGDSALYLCASSLTGDPGNEQFFGPGTRLTVL.